Following are 6 T cell receptor beta chains from one sample sequenced in a study of T cell clonality in common variable immunodeficiency. General study findings and limits: Fewer deletions and N-nucleotide insertions were reportedly seen in common variable immunodeficiency TCR beta sequences.

Generated by immunoSEQ multiplex PCR, the TCRdb table keeps only in-frame clones and is missing some. The data show around 32,000 clones, none appearing only once, with 5% to 7% held by the ten largest. For these receptors, no antigen is known. The material sequenced was peripheral blood mononuclear cells. The receptors were sampled from a human donor with common variable immunodeficiency.

Turning to this clone: From the germline J gene comes the end of the CDR3, since the read stops 3 residues before it. V gene TRBV5-4 combines with J gene TRBJ2-1, with TRBD2 matching over 9 bases. The CDR3 sequence is 15 residues long. CDR1 SGHNT and CDR2 YYREEE come from the germline V gene (reference sequence). V shed 0 bases, J shed 6 bases, and the junction held 4 bases outside the gene matches. The CDR3 is CASSLALAGPNEQFF. The sequenced part of the CDR3 DNA is TGTGCCAGCAGCTTGGCTCTAGCGGGGCCCAATGAG.

The table lists this clone with a few counts. Read data end 3 residues before the CDR3 end; the end is taken from the germline J gene. V gene TRBV18 combines with J gene TRBJ2-2; tentatively, D is TRBD2 (5 bases). V was trimmed by 4 bases and J by 5 bases, leaving 8 bases between them. The germline gives CDR1 KGHSH, CDR2 LQKENI. The CDR3 totals 13 residues. CDR3 DNA (partial): TGTGCCAGCTCACAGGACTCGACCGGGGAG. It is translated as CASSQDSTGE. The full CDR3 reads CASSQDSTGELFF.

In this sample, this clone turned up a few times. Read sequence stops 3 residues before the CDR3 end, and the germline J gene provides the missing end. The chain has TRBV7-3 and TRBJ1-1; a weak D match, TRBD1 (5 bases). CDR1 SGHTA and CDR2 FQGTGA come from the germline V gene. The CDR3 covers 14 residues. The V and J ends lost 0 bases and 1 base respectively, with 6 bases between them. Here the CDR3 reads CASSLTGANTEAFF. CDR3 DNA (partial): TGTGCCAGCAGCTTAACTGGGGCGAACACTGAA.

Note on this clone: The read terminates 3 residues before the CDR3 end, so the remaining end is supplied by the germline J gene. The V call is TRBV19, the J call TRBJ1-2; 9 positions agree with TRBD1. With 6 bases clipped from V and 6 bases from J, the junction kept 11 bases outside the gene matches. Germline V lookup: CDR1 LNHDA, CDR2 SQIVND (reference sequence). This CDR3 spans 15 amino acids. Here the CDR3 reads CASRGTGTMKHGYTF. The CDR3 DNA, read in part, is TGTGCCAGTAGAGGGACAGGGACAATGAAACATGGC.

There are a few counts of this clone. The CDR3 goes on 3 residues after the read ends, and that part is filled in from the germline J gene. This chain links TRBV18 with TRBJ1-6; TRBD1 is a possible D gene (6 bases). From germline, CDR1 is KGHSH and CDR2 LQKENI. This CDR3 is built from 17 residues. Between the trimmed V and J ends, which lost 2 bases and 0 bases, there was a span of 11 bases. This chain's CDR3 is CASSPVGASSYNSPLHF. The CDR3 DNA, read in part, is TGTGCCAGCTCACCAGTGGGGGCAAGCTCCTATAATTCACCC.

This clone was detected many times. The read ends 3 residues before the CDR3 terminus; that terminus is restored from the germline J gene. The chain joins TRBV18 to TRBJ1-2; 10 bases agree with TRBD1. The CDR3 runs 15 residues. The junction had 6 bases not matched to a gene; V was cut back by 3 bases and J by 5 bases. CDR1 and CDR2 (germline): KGHSH, LQKENI. The CDR3: CASSPPGQGTYGYTF. CDR3 DNA, as far as it was read: TGTGCCAGCTCACCTCCGGGACAGGGGACGTATGGC.